One T cell receptor (beta chain) is described in this entry. The data derive from a study of brain T cells in children with intractable seizures. V lost 5 bases, J lost 5 bases, and 15 bases stayed unmatched. The CDR3 totals 16 residues. Germline loops: CDR1 SGHVS, CDR2 FQNEAQ. The table came from immunoSEQ multiplex PCR; TCRdb's copy has only in-frame clones and leaves some out. The table records roughly 80,000 clones, roughly 91% of them present only once. This sample comprised peripheral blood, obtained at surgery. The TCR originated in a boy under two years old with tuberous sclerosis and intractable seizures. The chain links TRBV7-8 to TRBJ2-7, with 7 bases matching TRBD2. The CDR3 DNA sequence: TGTGCCAGCAGCCTAGGAAGGGAGGGCCCTTCAGACGAGCAGTACTTC. Translating gives CASSLGREGPSDEQYF. Drawing the rest from reference TRBV7-8 and TRBJ2-7, the complete variable domain is GAGVSQSPRYKVAKRGQDVALRCDPISGHVSLFWYQQALGQGPEFLTYFQNEAQLDKSGLPSDRFFAERPEGSVSTLKIQRTQQEDSAVYLCASSLGREGPSDEQYFGPGTRLTVT.